Included here is one T cell receptor beta chain sequence, with context. This table comes from immunoSEQ multiplex PCR, and its TCRdb copy is limited to in-frame clones, with some not included. The sample yields roughly 93,000 clones, roughly 80% seen once. Germline CDR1 is MGHRA and CDR2 is YSYEKL. V gave up 5 bases and J gave up 8 bases; unmatched junction bases: 15. This CDR3 has 16 residues. These data are taken from a study of OX40 agonist ivuxolimab in advanced cancers. Study-level background: Patients were dosed intravenously with ivuxolimab at 0.01 to 10 mg/kg every 2 weeks. Participants could have had prior anti-PD-1, anti-PD-L1 or anti-CTLA-4 therapy, and around 40% had some. There were three patients with partial responses, one having hepatocellular carcinoma and two cutaneous melanoma.

The chain employs TRBV4-1 and TRBJ1-2, with TRBD1 identical over 9 bases. Here the sequenced sample was CD4+ or CD8+ T cells sorted from blood, taken in a trial of the OX40 agonist ivuxolimab. The sequence derives from an adult with an advanced solid tumor such as melanoma, head and neck, liver or kidney cancer. The CDR3 is CASSSLRVDRGDGYTF. In nucleotides, the CDR3 is TGCGCCAGCAGCTCCCTCCGCGTGGACAGGGGAGACGGCTACACCTTC.